The 19 T cell receptor beta chains reported below all come from one sample, sequenced in a study of T-cell reconstitution after alpha-beta-depleted transplantation in children. For TCRbeta, the library was prepared with unique molecular identifiers. TCRdb re-called the PCR reads through MiXCR, storing one row per CDR3 protein. Seen here are around 450,000 distinct CDR3 sequences, roughly 16% observed once, and the top ten hold around 28%. The input for sequencing was PBMCs, mostly from graft donor cells, taken 360 days after TCRalphabeta/CD19-depleted stem cell transplant. Every receptor here comes from a boy in the first two years of life who had a stem cell transplant for Wiskott-Aldrich syndrome, so the T cells may come from the graft donor.

This clonotype was seen only a few times. The chain combines TRBV29-1 with TRBJ2-7; D is unclear. Per the germline V gene, CDR1 is SQVTM and CDR2 is ANQGSEA. This CDR3 spans 11 amino acids. V shed 6 bases and J shed 5 bases, with 11 bases lying between them. The CDR3 nucleotides are TGCAGCGTCCGACATTACGACGAGCAGTACTTC. As protein: CSVRHYDEQYF.

The table lists this clonotype with many counts. The rearrangement uses TRBV9 and TRBJ2-1, with 10 bases matching TRBD2. The junction had 3 bases not matched to a gene; V was cut back by 0 bases and J by 6 bases. The CDR3 is 15 amino acids. The germline V gene has CDR1 SGDLS and CDR2 YYNGEE. CDR3 protein: CASSVELAGINEQFF. CDR3 nucleotides: TGTGCCAGCAGCGTAGAACTAGCGGGAATCAATGAGCAGTTCTTC.

The genes are TRBV12-3 or TRBV12-4 and TRBJ1-1; D is possibly TRBD1 (5 bases). Trimming cost V 6 bases and J 3 bases, with 17 bases left between them. This CDR3 contains 15 residues. The CDR3 DNA follows: TGTGCCAGCAGCCATCCGGGGGGGAGAGACACTGAAGCTTTCTTT. Translated, it gives CASSHPGGRDTEAFF.

The chain combines TRBV29-1 with TRBJ2-3, with a possible D match to TRBD1 (6 bases). The CDR3 contains 15 residues. Trimming took off 8 bases at V and 9 bases at J, with 27 bases between the two ends. CDR1 and CDR2 (germline): SQVTM, ANQGSEA. Here the CDR3 DNA reads TGCAGCCCCGAAGGGTTGGTGGGGGCCGAGGGCACGCAGTATTTT. It specifies CSPEGLVGAEGTQYF.

The chain uses TRBV15 and TRBJ2-5; D may be TRBD2 (7 bases). The CDR3 has 17 amino acids. The V and J ends lost 1 base and 5 bases respectively, with 20 bases between them. The germline V gene encodes CDR1 LNHNV and CDR2 YYDKDF (reference sequence). This chain's CDR3 is CATSRVALGGAGETQYF. CDR3 DNA sequence: TGTGCCACCAGCAGAGTCGCCCTAGGGGGGGCCGGGGAGACCCAGTACTTC.

The table lists this clonotype with a few counts. V gene TRBV21-1 combines with J gene TRBJ2-3; TRBD2 is the table's D call and was not checked against the DNA. TRBV21-1 is shown as a pseudogene. This CDR3 has 16 residues. The CDR3 DNA is TGTGCCAGCAGCCTCCTAGCGCACCCTAGCACAGATACGCAGTATTTT. Translating gives CASSLLAHPSTDTQYF.

This clonotype was seen a few times. The chain joins TRBV29-1 to TRBJ2-3; 9 bases line up with TRBD1. With V trimmed by 5 bases and J by 3 bases, 3 bases remained unmatched. This CDR3 is 13 amino acids long. Germline V lookup: CDR1 SQVTM, CDR2 ANQGSEA. CDR3 amino acids: CSVTGGWTDTQYF. The CDR3 DNA reads as TGCAGCGTTACAGGGGGCTGGACAGATACGCAGTATTTT.

This clonotype was counted only a few times. The chain carries TRBV3-1 and TRBJ2-3, with TRBD2 matching over 10 bases. This CDR3 spans 20 amino acids. In germline, CDR1 is LGHDT, CDR2 YNNKEL (reference sequence). The V segment lost 1 base and the J segment 2 bases; nucleotides outside the gene matches: 15. The CDR3 DNA sequence: TGTGCCAGCAGCCAAGCAGTGGACAGAGCGGGGGGGTGGAACACAGATACGCAGTATTTT. Its translation is CASSQAVDRAGGWNTDTQYF.

This clonotype came up a few times. The chain combines TRBV11-2 with TRBJ2-7; weak D call: TRBD2 (6 bases). V lost 4 bases to trimming and J lost 4 bases, with 14 bases between them. CDR3 size: 14 residues. Germline V gene sequence: CDR1 SGHAT, CDR2 FQNNGV. The CDR3 coding sequence is TGTGCCAGCAGCTCCCCGGGACTCCTTTACGAGCAGTACTTC. As protein: CASSSPGLLYEQYF.

The chain has TRBV30 and TRBJ2-2; the D gene is possibly TRBD1 (6 bases). The ends were cut back, 1 base at V and 7 bases at J, with 10 bases in the middle. Germline values: CDR1 GTSNPN, CDR2 SVGIG (reference sequence). The CDR3 spans 13 residues. CDR3 region: CAWSGQGNGELFF. For the CDR3, the DNA is TGTGCCTGGAGTGGGCAGGGGAACGGGGAGCTGTTTTTT.

There are a few counts of this clonotype. The gene calls are TRBV7-2 and TRBJ2-7, with TRBD1 matching 7 bases. Germline lookup yields CDR1 SGHTA and CDR2 FQGNSA. The CDR3 spans 14 residues. Germline trimming cut 7 bases from V and 7 bases from J; bases unmatched to any gene: 13. CDR3 residues: CASNPERGHREQYF. The CDR3 DNA follows: TGTGCCAGCAACCCTGAGAGGGGGCATCGGGAGCAGTACTTC.

The chain employs TRBV18 and TRBJ2-7, with D perhaps matching TRBD2 (6 bases). V gave up 3 bases and J gave up 9 bases, with 12 bases separating them. The CDR3 is 12 residues long. Germline-derived CDR1 and CDR2 are KGHSH and LQKENI. The CDR3 spells CASSPRGQGQYF. The CDR3 DNA follows: TGTGCCAGCTCACCGCGGGGTCAAGGGCAGTACTTC.

This clonotype was seen more than once but under ten times. This chain uses TRBV5-1 with TRBJ2-1; no firm D call. Germline-derived CDR1 and CDR2 are SGHRS and YFSETQ. Trimming pared 4 bases from V and 5 bases from J, leaving 4 bases between. The CDR3 is 11 residues long. The CDR3 protein is CASSIHNEQFF. The CDR3 coding sequence is TGCGCCAGCAGCATACACAATGAGCAGTTCTTC. The whole variable domain, remainder taken from reference TRBV5-1 and TRBJ2-1, is KAGVTQTPRYLIKTRGQQVTLSCSPISGHRSVSWYQQTPGQGLQFLFEYFSETQRNKGNFPGRFSGRQFSNSRSEMNVSTLELGDSALYLCASSIHNEQFFGPGTRLTVL.

The chain couples TRBV6-5 to TRBJ2-3; TRBD1 agrees at 9 bases. The length of the CDR3 is 18 residues. V lost 0 bases, J lost 4 bases, and 11 bases stayed unmatched. CDR1 MNHEY and CDR2 SVGAGI come from the germline V gene. The CDR3 is CASSYSGYHRGPADTQYF. As DNA, the CDR3 is TGTGCCAGCAGTTACTCCGGATACCACAGGGGGCCCGCAGATACGCAGTATTTT.

This clonotype was counted a few times. The chain uses TRBV5-1 and TRBJ2-7, with D unresolved. Germline CDR1 SGHRS, CDR2 YFSETQ. Deletions cut 0 bases from V and 6 bases from J, with 13 bases between. This CDR3 has 14 residues. DNA of the CDR3: TGCGCCAGCAGCTTGGAGGGTCCCGCTGGCGAGCAGTACTTC. Translated: CASSLEGPAGEQYF.

V is TRBV12-3 or TRBV12-4 and J is TRBJ2-1, with D tentatively TRBD1 or TRBD2 (5 bases each). CDR3 length: 16 residues. Trimming shortened V by 8 bases and J by 1 base, and 18 bases separated the two germline ends. This CDR3 reads CASLPEGKGSYNEQFF. In nucleotides, the CDR3 is TGTGCCAGCCTTCCAGAGGGGAAGGGTTCCTACAATGAGCAGTTCTTC.

This clonotype has just a few counts. The V gene is TRBV5-1, the J gene TRBJ2-1, with a possible D match to TRBD1 (5 bases). Trimming took 0 bases from V and 4 from J, leaving 8 bases between them. CDR1 is SGHRS and CDR2 is YFSETQ in the germline V gene. The CDR3 has 14 amino acids. Here the CDR3 DNA reads TGCGCCAGCAGCTTGGGCAGGGTTTACAATGAGCAGTTCTTC. Translated, it gives CASSLGRVYNEQFF. Combining the CDR3 with reference TRBV5-1 and TRBJ2-1 gives the whole variable domain KAGVTQTPRYLIKTRGQQVTLSCSPISGHRSVSWYQQTPGQGLQFLFEYFSETQRNKGNFPGRFSGRQFSNSRSEMNVSTLELGDSALYLCASSLGRVYNEQFFGPGTRLTVL.

This clonotype occurred a few times. This sequence joins TRBV20-1 and TRBJ2-3, with 8 bases that match TRBD2. J gave up 3 bases and V 3 bases, and 14 bases lay outside the gene matches. This CDR3 is built from 17 residues. The V gene's germline CDR1 is DFQATT and CDR2 SNEGSKA (reference sequence). The DNA of the CDR3 is TGCAGTGCTAGCGGGAGGGCCCTCCCCTTCGCGACAGATACGCAGTATTTT. This encodes CSASGRALPFATDTQYF.

This clonotype was seen a handful of times. The genes are TRBV7-2 and TRBJ2-1; TRBD1 matches 9 bases. Germline V lookup: CDR1 SGHTA, CDR2 FQGNSA. The length of the CDR3 is 14 residues. With V trimmed by 3 bases and J by 8 bases, 5 bases remained unmatched. CDR3 nucleotide sequence: TGTGCCAGCAGCTTTCGCTGGACAGGGGATGAGCAGTTCTTC. It codes for CASSFRWTGDEQFF.